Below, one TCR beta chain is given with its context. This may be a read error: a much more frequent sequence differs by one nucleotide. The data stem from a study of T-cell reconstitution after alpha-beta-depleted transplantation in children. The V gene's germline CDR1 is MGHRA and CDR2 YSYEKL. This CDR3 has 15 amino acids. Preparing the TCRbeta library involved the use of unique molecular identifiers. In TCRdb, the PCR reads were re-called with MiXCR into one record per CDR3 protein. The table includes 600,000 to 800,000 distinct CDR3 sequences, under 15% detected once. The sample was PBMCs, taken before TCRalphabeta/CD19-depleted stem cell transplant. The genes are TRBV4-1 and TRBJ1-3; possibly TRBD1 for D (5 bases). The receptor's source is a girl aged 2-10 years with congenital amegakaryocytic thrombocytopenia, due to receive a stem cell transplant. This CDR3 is CANSPGHISGNTIYF. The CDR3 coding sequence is TGCGCCAACAGCCCCGGACACATCTCTGGAAACACCATATATTTT.